The rows below give T cell receptor beta chains drawn from one sample of a study of blood T cell repertoires in COVID-19. Sequenced by immunoSEQ multiplex PCR; TCRdb stores in-frame clones only, minus some. The sample comprises fewer than 350,000 clones, approximately 81% of which are singletons, and roughly 2.9% rests with the top ten. Material for sequencing was peripheral blood. These receptors were obtained from a woman aged 60-75 years with active or convalescent COVID-19. Both conserved end residues are part of each CDR3. Fields, in order: clone size, J gene, V gene, D gene, CDR3 protein, CDR3 DNA. The D gene is left open where the match is weak. Clone size appears in some rows only: once, few, many, or a class for an expanded clone.

>few|TRBJ2-7|TRBV27|NA
CASSSWDTSYEQYF
TGTGCCAGCAGTTCCTGGGACACCTCCTACGAGCAGTACTTC
>NA|TRBJ2-5|TRBV30|NA
CAWTGIAETQYF
TGTGCCTGGACAGGGATCGCAGAGACCCAGTACTTC
>NA|TRBJ2-1|TRBV5-1|NA
CASSLEPRIDEQFF
TGCGCCAGCAGCTTGGAACCTAGAATCGATGAGCAGTTCTTC
>NA|TRBJ2-1|TRBV7-9|TRBD1
CASSSTYGRDSHWQFF
TGTGCCAGCAGCTCAACCTACGGTCGGGACAGCCACTGGCAGTTCTTC
>NA|TRBJ2-1|TRBV5-5|TRBD2
CASSLDVAGRNNEQFF
TGTGCCAGCAGCTTAGACGTAGCGGGGAGGAACAATGAGCAGTTCTTC
>NA|TRBJ2-2|TRBV9|TRBD2
CASSSGSGVDTGELFF
TGTGCCAGCAGCTCCGGTAGCGGGGTTGACACCGGGGAGCTGTTTTTT
>NA|TRBJ2-3|TRBV30|TRBD2
CAWSVLAGGTDTQYF
TGTGCCTGGAGTGTACTAGCGGGGGGAACAGATACGCAGTATTTT
>NA|TRBJ2-3|TRBV11-2|TRBD2
CASSPTRGGLDTQYF
TGTGCCAGCAGCCCTACGCGGGGGGGCTTGGATACGCAGTATTTT
>NA|TRBJ2-2|TRBV27|NA
CASSSRYTTGELFF
TGTGCCAGCAGTTCACGATACACCACCGGGGAGCTGTTTTTT
>NA|TRBJ2-7|TRBV7-2|NA
CASSSPGYEQYF
TGTGCCAGCAGCTCCCCGGGCTACGAGCAGTACTTC
>NA|TRBJ2-1|TRBV7-2|NA
CASSLDATWYNEQFF
TGTGCCAGCAGCTTAGATGCCACTTGGTACAATGAGCAGTTCTTC
>few|TRBJ1-1|TRBV2|TRBD1
CASRGGWTGGEAFF
TGTGCCAGCAGGGGTGGATGGACAGGGGGTGAAGCTTTCTTT
>NA|TRBJ2-2|TRBV7-3|TRBD2
CASSLTRLAGQNTGELFF
TGTGCCAGCAGCTTAACCCGCCTAGCGGGACAGAACACCGGGGAGCTGTTTTTT
>NA|TRBJ2-1|TRBV2|TRBD2
CASSASGGVREQFF
TGTGCCAGCAGTGCTAGCGGGGGGGTTCGAGAGCAGTTCTTC
>NA|TRBJ2-5|TRBV7-2|NA
CASSFGQQETQYF
TGTGCCAGCAGCTTCGGACAGCAAGAGACCCAGTACTTC
>few|TRBJ1-5|TRBV5-4|TRBD1
CASSPDRDNQPQHF
TGTGCCAGCAGCCCTGACAGGGACAATCAGCCCCAGCATTTT
>few|TRBJ1-1|TRBV7-8|NA
CASSLGGTSNTEAFF
TGTGCCAGCAGCTTAGGTGGGACATCGAACACTGAAGCTTTCTTT